This T cell receptor beta chain was captured in a study of T cell responses to AZD1222 COVID-19 vaccine. Study-wide results and limits: After two AZD1222 doses, spike-specific TCR breadth and depth rose versus day 0. Unmutated variant regions are reportedly targeted by nearly half of spike-specific TCRs. Donors, mostly white British, included more females; clonal diversity was possibly underestimated.

The CDR3 has 14 amino acids. Germline CDR1 and CDR2: DFQATT and SNEGSKA (reference sequence). The junction had 9 bases not matched to a gene; V was cut back by 3 bases and J by 10 bases. Regarding this clone: No antigen is known for it.

Produced via immunoSEQ multiplex PCR; TCRdb's table is partial and in-frame only. The table records roughly 170,000 clones, around 90% of them present only once. The sample here was peripheral blood, taken on day 0 of AZD1222 vaccination. This receptor was identified in an adult in good health. This chain uses TRBV20-1 with TRBJ1-6; 7 bases are a match to TRBD1. Here the CDR3 DNA reads TGCAGTGCTAGTCGGGATCCACAGGGGTCACCCCTCCACTTT. It yields the protein CSASRDPQGSPLHF.